This TCR beta chain derives from a study of cytomegalovirus exposure and HLA in healthy donors. CDR1 and CDR2 from the germline V gene are LNHNV and YYDKDF (reference sequence). Trimming took 2 bases from V and 6 from J, leaving 13 bases between them. This CDR3 spans 15 amino acids. It was with 60 Vbeta and 13 Jbeta primers that the PCR ran. Profiled with immunoSEQ multiplex PCR; TCRdb holds only in-frame clones, not every one. This sample has under 200,000 clones, with roughly 87% found just once. Sequencing was carried out using PBMCs. The V gene is TRBV15, the J gene TRBJ1-4; no reliable D call. The sequence was collected from a girl between 5 and 17 years old in good health and CMV-seropositive. For the CDR3, the DNA is TGTGCCACCAGCAGAACACGAGAGCTAGATGAAAAACTGTTTTTT. Translation gives CATSRTRELDEKLFF.